This T cell receptor beta chain comes out of a study of beta chain features in type 1 diabetes (dated by TCRdb to the late 2010s). Background on the whole study: No differences in mean age, gender distribution, total cell number or subset yield were found between patients and healthy donors. A total of under 120,000,000 sorted cells were examined across all samples, and RNA yield correlated strongly with the number of cells per subset. The study compared TCRB repertoires of sorted circulating CD4+ T cell subsets between recently diagnosed type 1 diabetes patients and matched healthy donors. Naive and central memory subsets were obtained from all 30 or so donors, but regulatory and stem cell-like memory subsets were isolated from only 8 patients and roughly 8 healthy donors. The paper's findings and limits, for the study overall: Because cDNA was sequenced instead of genomic DNA, highly expressing activated cells could be over-represented, though the groups showed no difference in activation or CD3 levels. Because small numbers of individuals were included in the HLA sub-analyses, any influence of HLA type on TCRB rearrangement was left unresolved. The naive, central memory and regulatory TCRB repertoires appeared to resemble one another more closely among patients than among healthy donors. A moderate but significant shortening of TCRB CDR3 length was observed in type 1 diabetes patients in all four CD4+ subsets. At VDJ recombination sites, patients with type 1 diabetes made fewer insertions and deleted more nucleotides, a pattern implying thymic rearrangement abnormalities. PCR might favor shorter templates, but patient and control samples were amplified and corrected together, so any skew would affect both groups equally.

All of the isolated RNA was reverse transcribed with the High Capacity cDNA Reverse Transcription Kit, so expressed TCRB transcripts were sequenced. Deep immunoSEQ sequencing was performed on naive, central memory and regulatory T cell samples, with an average of roughly 3.3 million total reads per sample. Sorted cells were lysed in RLT buffer, and RNA was extracted using DNase-treated RNeasy Micro or Mini kits according to cell number. Each cell subset was processed on its own to prevent cross-contamination, while patient and healthy donor samples were processed together. The immunoSEQ multiplex PCR was used to amplify TCRB sequences from cDNA, yielding 87-bp fragments that span the CDR3 region. The amplicons were sequenced using the Illumina HiSeq platform. The authors' pipeline ran thus. Synthetic template baselines were used to correct PCR bias computationally, reads within Hamming distance 2 were collapsed together, and singletons that could not be merged were discarded. Reads were aligned against IMGT so that V, D and J genes, CDR3 length and insertions or deletions at six rearrangement sites could be assigned. Within each subset, clonotype counts were normalized to the number of sorted cells before true diversity and Gini coefficients were calculated with the tcR R package. The overlap coefficient, calculated on TCRB nucleotide sequences, was used to measure repertoire sharing. TCRdb stores this immuneACCESS table with in-frame sequences only. Part of the clones is absent; in the studies checked, under half of the shortfall reflects unresolved V genes, and no reason is known for the rest. The V and J calls and the clone size are those of that table, but D and trimming were determined from the DNA. The sample profile shows roughly 180,000 clones; about an eighth of them were found once. The ten biggest clones cover about 0.59% of the sample.

From each donor, a single peripheral blood sample of about 110 mL on average was drawn into heparinised tubes. A BD FACSAria II and a panel including CD45RO, CCR7, CD25, CD127, CD95 and CD27 were used to sort naive, central memory, regulatory and stem cell-like memory CD4+ T cells. Every sorted population had a purity above 95%. PBMCs were separated immediately by Lymphoprep density gradient centrifugation and were stained directly, without being cultured. So that batch effects would be minimized, each experiment stained and sorted samples in pairs, pairing one healthy donor with one patient. Regarding this clone: The antigen this receptor binds is unknown. Nothing much larger sits one base from this clone, and base qualities are not available.

From the cysteine through the phenylalanine, the CDR3 covers 13 amino acids. Solely the CDR3 DNA is kept, with 39 bases framed from the first base. CDR1 SGHDN and CDR2 FVKESK were looked up in the germline V gene. V is trimmed back by 4 bases and J by 8 bases, and the junction contains 4 bases that no gene match accounts for. This receptor was identified in a woman younger than 35 in good health. Sequenced: central memory CD4+ T cells from blood. This chain joins TRBV14 to TRBJ1-4; 7 middle bases align to TRBD1. The nucleotide sequence is given as TGTGCCAGCAGCCTACAGGGGCCGGAAAAACTGTTTTTT. The resulting protein is CASSLQGPEKLFF.